This entry concerns a single TCR beta chain. What it recognizes is unknown. The sample belongs to a study of T-cell reconstitution after alpha-beta-depleted transplantation in children. General study findings and limits: Once a year had passed after transplant, T-cell counts and diversity came mostly from newly produced T cells. Some patients showed high day-60 TCRbeta diversity, which derived from surviving recipient T cells and thymic progenitors. Reportedly, alpha-beta T cells present about two months post-transplant originated from several hundred expanded clones of graft origin.

The CDR3 is 12 residues long. Between the trimmed V and J ends, which lost 6 bases and 5 bases, there was a span of 10 bases. A library of TCRbeta sequences, prepared with unique molecular identifiers, was generated. TCRdb reprocessed the PCR reads with MiXCR, giving one entry per CDR3 protein. The table lists 750,000 to 950,000 distinct CDR3 sequences, 16% of them singletons. The rearrangement links TRBV12-3 or TRBV12-4 to TRBJ2-5, with D unresolved. The starting material was PBMCs, mostly from graft donor cells, obtained 360 days after TCRalphabeta/CD19-depleted stem cell transplant. The receptor was derived from a male patient younger than 18 who had a stem cell transplant for acute lymphoblastic leukemia, so the T cells may come from the graft donor. The CDR3 sequence: CASRSIEETQYF. Written as DNA, the CDR3 is TGTGCCAGCAGAAGCATCGAGGAGACCCAGTACTTC.